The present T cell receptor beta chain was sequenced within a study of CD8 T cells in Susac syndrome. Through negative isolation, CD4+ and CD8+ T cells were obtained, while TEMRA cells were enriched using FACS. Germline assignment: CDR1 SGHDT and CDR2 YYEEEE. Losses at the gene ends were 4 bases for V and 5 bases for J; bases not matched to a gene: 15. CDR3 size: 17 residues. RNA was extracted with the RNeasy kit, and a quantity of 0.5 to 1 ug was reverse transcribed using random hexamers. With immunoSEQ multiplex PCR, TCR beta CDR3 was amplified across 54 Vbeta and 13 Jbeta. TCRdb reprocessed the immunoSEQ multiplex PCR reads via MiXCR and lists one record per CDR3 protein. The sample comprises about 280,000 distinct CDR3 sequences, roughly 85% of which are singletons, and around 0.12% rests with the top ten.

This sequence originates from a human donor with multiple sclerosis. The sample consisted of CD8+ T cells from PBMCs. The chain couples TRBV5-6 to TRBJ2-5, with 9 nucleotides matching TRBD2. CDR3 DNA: TGTGCCAGCAGCCTTAACATGGGACTAGCCTCTATGGAGACCCAGTACTTC. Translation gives CASSLNMGLASMETQYF. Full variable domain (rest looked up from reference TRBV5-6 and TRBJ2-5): DAGVTQSPTHLIKTRGQQVTLRCSPKSGHDTVSWYQQALGQGPQFIFQYYEEEERQRGNFPDRFSGHQFPNYSSELNVNALLLGDSALYLCASSLNMGLASMETQYFGPGTRLLVL.